This is a list of T cell receptor beta chains from one sample in a study of blood T cell repertoires in COVID-19. Sequencing used immunoSEQ multiplex PCR; TCRdb keeps in-frame clones, though not all of them. The sample has 400,000 or so clones, roughly 86% seen once. Sample: PBMCs or T cells enriched from blood (not recorded which). The source of these receptors is a woman in her 40s with acute COVID-19. Each CDR3 is given with its conserved first and last residue. The order of the fields is D gene, J gene, V gene, clone size, CDR3 protein, CDR3 DNA. The D gene is left open where the match is weak. Size is stated for part of the rows, as once, few or many counts, or as a class when the clone is expanded.

>.|TRBJ2-1|TRBV2|.
CASSELISYNEQFF
TGTGCCAGCAGTGAACTTATCTCCTACAATGAGCAGTTCTTC
>.|TRBJ2-7|TRBV6-6|.
CASSPPTSGRESHEQYF
TGTGCCAGCAGTCCTCCAACATCCGGACGGGAATCCCACGAGCAGTACTTC
>TRBD2|TRBJ2-5|TRBV3-1/TRBV3-2|.
CASSQGPGGQETQYF
TGTGCCAGCAGCCAAGGTCCGGGGGGCCAAGAGACCCAGTACTTC
>.|TRBJ1-5|TRBV19|.
CASSIGFTDYQPQHF
TGTGCCAGTAGTATAGGATTCACAGATTATCAGCCCCAGCATTTT
>TRBD1|TRBJ1-5|TRBV2|.
CASNQQGAGQPQHF
TGTGCCAGCAATCAACAGGGGGCGGGTCAGCCCCAGCATTTT
>.|TRBJ1-2|TRBV24-1|.
CATSDFQGYGYTF
TGTGCCACCAGTGATTTCCAGGGTTATGGCTACACCTTC
>.|TRBJ2-7|TRBV4-1|.
CASSQGVSSRHGGYEQYF
TGCGCCAGCAGCCAAGGTGTATCATCAAGACACGGGGGTTACGAGCAGTACTTC
>TRBD2|TRBJ2-3|TRBV19|few
CASSIVRGLVTDTQYF
TGTGCCAGTAGTATAGTTCGGGGACTAGTTACAGATACGCAGTATTTT
>TRBD1|TRBJ1-2|TRBV19|once
CASSRPDRGRGGYTF
TGTGCCAGTAGCAGACCGGACAGGGGGAGAGGGGGCTACACCTTC
>.|TRBJ2-7|TRBV2|.
CASSEIQVGREQYF
TGTGCCAGCAGTGAAATACAGGTTGGCCGCGAGCAGTACTTC
>.|TRBJ2-5|TRBV5-4|few
CASSTRQAQETQYF
TGTGCCAGCAGCACACGACAGGCCCAAGAGACCCAGTACTTC
>TRBD1|TRBJ1-2|TRBV3-1/TRBV3-2|.
CASSQAGTVGYTF
TGTGCCAGCAGCCAAGCCGGGACAGTCGGCTACACCTTC
>.|TRBJ2-7|TRBV19|.
CASSIAGDEQYF
TGTGCCAGTAGTATAGCGGGGGACGAGCAGTACTTC
>.|TRBJ1-5|TRBV5-6|.
CASSSGRTDSRPQHF
TGTGCCAGCAGCTCGGGAAGGACGGACTCACGGCCCCAGCATTTT
>TRBD1|TRBJ1-6|TRBV27|.
CASRPQDRDNSPLHF
TGTGCCAGCAGACCTCAGGACAGGGATAATTCACCCCTCCACTTT
>TRBD1|TRBJ2-7|TRBV6-5|once
CASSPRGHSYEQYF
TGTGCCAGCAGTCCCAGGGGGCACTCCTACGAGCAGTACTTC
>TRBD1|TRBJ1-2|TRBV27|.
CASSDRADGYTF
TGTGCCAGCAGTGACAGGGCCGATGGCTACACCTTC
>TRBD2|TRBJ2-7|TRBV10-3|.
CAISESRDYYEQYF
TGTGCCATCAGTGAGTCGAGGGACTACTACGAGCAGTACTTC
>.|TRBJ2-3|TRBV2|.
CASNPAGTSTDTQYF
TGTGCCAGCAACCCAGCGGGCACTAGCACAGATACGCAGTATTTT
>.|TRBJ2-7|TRBV27|.
CASGLQGTYEQYF
TGTGCCAGCGGACTTCAGGGGACCTACGAGCAGTACTTC
>TRBD1|TRBJ1-1|TRBV11-2|.
CASSLEVGQSKAFF
TGTGCCAGCAGCTTAGAAGTGGGACAGTCTAAAGCTTTCTTT
>.|TRBJ2-5|TRBV5-1|.
CASSWLSGEETQYF
TGCGCCAGCAGTTGGTTATCGGGGGAAGAGACCCAGTACTTC
>TRBD1|TRBJ2-5|TRBV3-1/TRBV3-2|.
CASSRGRQGEGETQYF
TGTGCCAGCAGCCGAGGTAGACAGGGGGAGGGAGAGACCCAGTACTTC
>.|TRBJ2-3|TRBV6-1|few
CASSEVGVMLGDTQYF
TGTGCCAGCAGTGAAGTCGGGGTAATGTTGGGAGATACGCAGTATTTT